The next 6 T cell receptor beta chains were all read from a single sample in a study of human T cells and chemical hapten exposure. Time point here: patch test 2, 6 weeks after DPC sensitization. Treatment described: therapeutic diphenylcyclopropenone sensitization with weekly scalp DPC. TCRdb reprocessed the RACE reads with MiXCR, giving one entry per CDR3 protein. Seen here are roughly 52,000 distinct CDR3 sequences, less than 10% observed once, and the top ten hold about 1.7%. Sequencing used whole blood, obtained in connection with sensitization to the hapten diphenylcyclopropenone (DPC). The receptors here all came from a woman in her forties or fifties with alopecia areata. Some clones in this sample may be carry-over from other donors' samples.

This clonotype showed up many times. The chain employs TRBV5-1 and TRBJ2-7; no clear D. V lost 1 base and J lost 0, with 8 bases in between. Germline loops: CDR1 SGHRS, CDR2 YFSETQ. This CDR3 comprises 14 residues. CDR3 in amino acids: CASSLSSDSYEQYF. Written as DNA, the CDR3 is TGCGCCAGCAGCTTGTCGTCCGACTCCTACGAGCAGTACTTC.

This clonotype was detected a few times. V is TRBV29-1 and J is TRBJ2-5; D assignment may be TRBD1 or TRBD2 (5 bases each). This CDR3 is built from 13 residues. Germline-derived CDR1 and CDR2 are SQVTM and ANQGSEA. Trimming cost V 4 bases and J 0 bases, with 9 bases left between them. For the CDR3, the DNA is TGCAGCGTTGCCGGGACCTACCAAGAGACCCAGTACTTC. This encodes CSVAGTYQETQYF.

This clonotype showed up just once. This rearrangement joins TRBV11-2 to TRBJ1-6; 8 nucleotides match TRBD1. V dropped 5 bases and J dropped 6; count of bases not matched to a gene: 15. Germline CDR1 is SGHAT and CDR2 is FQNNGV. CDR3 length: 18 amino acids. The CDR3 here is CASSPNPQGARANSPLHF. The CDR3, as DNA: TGTGCCAGCAGCCCAAACCCCCAGGGGGCGCGGGCTAATTCACCCCTCCACTTT. Filled out from reference TRBV11-2 and TRBJ1-6, the complete variable domain reads EAGVAQSPRYKIIEKRQSVAFWCNPISGHATLYWYQQILGQGPKLLIQFQNNGVVDDSQLPKDRFSAERLKGVDSTLKIQPAKLEDSAVYLCASSPNPQGARANSPLHFGNGTRLTVT.

This sequence joins TRBV5-1 and TRBJ2-7, with 8 bases fitting TRBD1. The CDR3 has 14 residues. V was pared by 4 bases and J by 5 bases, with 8 bases of the junction left unmatched. CDR1 SGHRS and CDR2 YFSETQ come from the germline V gene. CDR3: CASSPGQGNNEQYF. CDR3 coding DNA: TGCGCCAGCAGCCCAGGACAGGGTAACAACGAGCAGTACTTC.

This clonotype has just a few counts. V is TRBV4-2 and J is TRBJ2-3, with D unresolved. Trimming pared 0 bases from V and 4 bases from J, leaving 11 bases between. CDR1 is LGHNA and CDR2 is YNFKEQ in the germline V gene. The CDR3 loop spans 15 amino acids. The CDR3 coding sequence is TGTGCCAGCAGCCAAGACAACCAGGTGGCAGATACGCAGTATTTT. Translated: CASSQDNQVADTQYF.

This chain uses TRBV12-3 or TRBV12-4 with TRBJ1-2; 8 positions match TRBD1. V dropped 6 bases and J dropped 6; count of bases not matched to a gene: 9. This CDR3 is built from 14 residues. This chain's CDR3 is CASRQGALTDGYTF. In DNA form, the CDR3 reads TGTGCCAGCAGGCAGGGGGCTCTTACAGATGGCTACACCTTC.